This T cell receptor beta chain was obtained from a study of cytotoxic CD8 clonotypes in ibrutinib-treated CLL. Background on the study: Response was recorded as partial in approximately 25 patients and complete in 2; at median around 68 months, approximately 15 remained remitted and approximately 12 had progressed.

Sequencing was performed with immunoSEQ multiplex PCR; in TCRdb, only in-frame clones are kept and a portion is missing. Of some 120,000 clones in the sample, about 85% were seen once. The CDR3 is 15 amino acids. V was clipped by 5 bases and J by 6 bases, with 16 bases between them. Germline assignment: CDR1 SEHNR and CDR2 FQNEAQ (reference sequence). The sequence was obtained from a human donor with chronic lymphocytic leukemia. The source material was PBMCs, sampled after 24 months of ibrutinib treatment. The rearrangement joins TRBV7-9 to TRBJ2-2, with no clear D. The CDR3 loop reads CASSEAAAVAGELFF. As DNA, the CDR3 is TGTGCCAGCAGCGAGGCGGCCGCGGTCGCCGGGGAGCTGTTTTTT.